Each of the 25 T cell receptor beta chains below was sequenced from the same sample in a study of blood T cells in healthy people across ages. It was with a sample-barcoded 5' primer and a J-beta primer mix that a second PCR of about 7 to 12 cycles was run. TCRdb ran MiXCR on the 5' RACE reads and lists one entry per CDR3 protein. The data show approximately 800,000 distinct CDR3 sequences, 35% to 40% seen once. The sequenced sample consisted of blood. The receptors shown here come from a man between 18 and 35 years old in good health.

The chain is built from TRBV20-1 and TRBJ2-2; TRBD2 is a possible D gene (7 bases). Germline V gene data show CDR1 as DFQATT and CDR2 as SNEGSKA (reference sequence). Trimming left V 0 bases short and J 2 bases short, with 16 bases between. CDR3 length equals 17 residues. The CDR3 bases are TGCAGTGCTAGAGAGGGCTTCGGGGGGCGAAACACCGGGGAGCTGTTTTTT. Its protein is CSAREGFGGRNTGELFF.

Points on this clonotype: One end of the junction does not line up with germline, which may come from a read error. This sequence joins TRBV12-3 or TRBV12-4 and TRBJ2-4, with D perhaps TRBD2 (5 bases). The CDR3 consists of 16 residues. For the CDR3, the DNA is TGTGCCAGCAGTTTTCGCGTCATGGGAGCCAAAAACACTCAGTACTTC. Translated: CASSFRVMGAKNTQYF.

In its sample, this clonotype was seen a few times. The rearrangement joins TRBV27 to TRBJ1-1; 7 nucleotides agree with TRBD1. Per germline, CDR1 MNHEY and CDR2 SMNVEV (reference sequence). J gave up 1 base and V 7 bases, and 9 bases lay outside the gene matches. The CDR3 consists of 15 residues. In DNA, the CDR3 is TGTGCCAGCATCGGGGCAGGGGGGGGGAACACTGAAGCTTTCTTT. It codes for CASIGAGGGNTEAFF.

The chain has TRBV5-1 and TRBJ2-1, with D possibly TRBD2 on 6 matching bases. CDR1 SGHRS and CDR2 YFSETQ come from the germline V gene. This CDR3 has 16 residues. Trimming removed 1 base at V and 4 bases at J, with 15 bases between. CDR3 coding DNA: TGCGCCAGCAGCTTGAGCGGCCGGACTACGTACAATGAGCAGTTCTTC. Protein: CASSLSGRTTYNEQFF.

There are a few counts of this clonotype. The CDR3 sequence is CSARRGLTDTQYF. The CDR3 nucleotides are TGCAGCGCTCGAAGGGGGCTCACAGATACGCAGTATTTT. The chain carries TRBV29-1 and TRBJ2-3; 7 positions agree with TRBD1. After removal of 7 bases from V and 2 bases from J, the junction contained 6 bases not matched to a gene. Per the germline V gene, CDR1 is SQVTM and CDR2 is ANQGSEA. There are 13 residues in the CDR3.

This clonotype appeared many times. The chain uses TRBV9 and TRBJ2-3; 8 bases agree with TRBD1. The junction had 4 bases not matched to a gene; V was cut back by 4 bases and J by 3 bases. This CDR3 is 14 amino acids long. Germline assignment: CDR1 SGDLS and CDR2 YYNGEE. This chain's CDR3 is CASSPRQGTDTQYF. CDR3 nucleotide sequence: TGTGCCAGCAGCCCCCGACAGGGGACAGATACGCAGTATTTT.

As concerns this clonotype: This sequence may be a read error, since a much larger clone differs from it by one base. The CDR3 spells CAVTKTGLAVYNEQFF. CDR3 DNA: TGTGCCGTCACCAAAACAGGACTAGCAGTTTACAATGAGCAGTTCTTC. This sequence joins TRBV10-3 and TRBJ2-1, with 8 nucleotides matching TRBD2. V shed 11 bases and J 4 bases; nucleotides not matched to a gene: 16. The CDR3 runs 16 residues. Germline-derived CDR1 and CDR2 are ENHRY and SYGVKD.

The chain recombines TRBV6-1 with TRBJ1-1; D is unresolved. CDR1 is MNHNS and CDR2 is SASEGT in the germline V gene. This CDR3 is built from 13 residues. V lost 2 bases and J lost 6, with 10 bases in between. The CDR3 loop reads CASSESGVPEAFF. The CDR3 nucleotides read TGTGCCAGCAGTGAATCCGGGGTCCCTGAAGCTTTCTTT.

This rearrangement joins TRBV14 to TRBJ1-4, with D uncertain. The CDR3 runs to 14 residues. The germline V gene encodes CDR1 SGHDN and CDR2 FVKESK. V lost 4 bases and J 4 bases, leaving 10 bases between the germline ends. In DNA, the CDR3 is TGTGCCAGCAGCCTTCGGGGTAATAATGAAAAACTGTTTTTT. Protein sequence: CASSLRGNNEKLFF. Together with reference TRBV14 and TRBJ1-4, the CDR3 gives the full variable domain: EAGVTQFPSHSVIEKGQTVTLRCDPISGHDNLYWYRRVMGKEIKFLLHFVKESKQDESGMPNNRFLAERTGGTYSTLKVQPAELEDSGVYFCASSLRGNNEKLFFGSGTQLSVL.

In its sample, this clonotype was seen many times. The CDR3 nucleotides are TGTGCCAGCCAGGGGGAATACGAGCAGTACTTC. It specifies CASQGEYEQYF. The chain employs TRBV28 and TRBJ2-7; 7 bases match TRBD1. Germline V gene sequence: CDR1 MDHEN, CDR2 SYDVKM. Trimming took 8 bases from V and 4 from J; bases not matched to a gene: 2. The CDR3 runs 11 residues.

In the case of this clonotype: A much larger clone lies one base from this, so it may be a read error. The CDR3 sequence is CASSVSRLDYGYTF. The CDR3 DNA reads TGTGCCAGCAGTGTATCCCGTTTAGACTATGGCTACACCTTC. The chain links TRBV28 to TRBJ1-2; D is undetermined. The V and J ends lost 5 bases and 3 bases respectively, with 13 bases between them. The CDR3 is 14 residues long. Germline lookup yields CDR1 MDHEN and CDR2 SYDVKM.

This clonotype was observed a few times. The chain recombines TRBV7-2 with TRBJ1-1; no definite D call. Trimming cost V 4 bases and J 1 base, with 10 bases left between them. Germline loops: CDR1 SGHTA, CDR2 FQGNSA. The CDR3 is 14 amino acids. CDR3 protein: CASSSRERNTEAFF. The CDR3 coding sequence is TGTGCCAGCAGCTCAAGAGAAAGGAACACTGAAGCTTTCTTT.

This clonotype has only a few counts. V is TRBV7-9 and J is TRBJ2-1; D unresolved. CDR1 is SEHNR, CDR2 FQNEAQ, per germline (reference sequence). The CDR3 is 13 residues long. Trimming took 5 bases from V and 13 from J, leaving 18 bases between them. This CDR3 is CASSPGRPHPQFF. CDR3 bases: TGTGCCAGCAGCCCCGGACGTCCCCATCCCCAGTTCTTC.

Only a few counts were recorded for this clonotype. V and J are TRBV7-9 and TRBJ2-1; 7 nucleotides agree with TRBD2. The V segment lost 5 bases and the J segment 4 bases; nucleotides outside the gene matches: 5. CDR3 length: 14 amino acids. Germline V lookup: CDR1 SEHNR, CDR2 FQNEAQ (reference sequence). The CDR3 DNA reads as TGTGCCAGCAGCCCCCGGGGGGAATACAATGAGCAGTTCTTC. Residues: CASSPRGEYNEQFF.

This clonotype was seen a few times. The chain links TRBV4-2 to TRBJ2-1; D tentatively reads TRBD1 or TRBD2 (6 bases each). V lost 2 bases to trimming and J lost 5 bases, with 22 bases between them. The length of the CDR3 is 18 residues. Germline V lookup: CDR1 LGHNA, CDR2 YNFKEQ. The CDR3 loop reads CASSQNAWGAGHNNEQFF. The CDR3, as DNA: TGTGCCAGCAGCCAAAACGCCTGGGGGGCGGGGCACAACAATGAGCAGTTCTTC.

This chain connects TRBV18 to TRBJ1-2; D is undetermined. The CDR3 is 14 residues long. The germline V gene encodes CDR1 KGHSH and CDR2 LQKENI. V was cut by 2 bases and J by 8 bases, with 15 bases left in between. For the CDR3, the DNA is TGTGCCAGCTCACCAAGTCGCGGCTCCGCGGGCTACACCTTC. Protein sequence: CASSPSRGSAGYTF.

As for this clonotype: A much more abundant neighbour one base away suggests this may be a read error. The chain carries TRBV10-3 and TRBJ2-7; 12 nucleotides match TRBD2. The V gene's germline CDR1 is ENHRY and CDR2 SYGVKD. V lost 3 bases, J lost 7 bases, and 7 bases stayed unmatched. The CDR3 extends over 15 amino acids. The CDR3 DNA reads TGTGCCATCAGTGATGGGACTAGCGGGTACAATGAGCAGTACTTC. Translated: CAISDGTSGYNEQYF.

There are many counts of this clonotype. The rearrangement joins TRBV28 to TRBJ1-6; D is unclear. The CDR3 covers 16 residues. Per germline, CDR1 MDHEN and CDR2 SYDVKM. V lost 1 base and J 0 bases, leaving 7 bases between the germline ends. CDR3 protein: CASSLSVSSYNSPLHF. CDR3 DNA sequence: TGTGCCAGCAGTTTATCTGTGAGCTCCTATAATTCACCCCTCCACTTT.

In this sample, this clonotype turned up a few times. The CDR3 region has the DNA TGCGCCAGCAGCTTGGCCGGGTCAGGGGGTTCACCCCTCCACTTT. Its protein product is CASSLAGSGGSPLHF. The chain carries TRBV5-1 and TRBJ1-6, with 7 bases aligning to TRBD1. With V trimmed by 0 bases and J by 9 bases, 6 bases remained unmatched. The germline CDR1 and CDR2 sequences are SGHRS and YFSETQ. The CDR3 has 15 amino acids.

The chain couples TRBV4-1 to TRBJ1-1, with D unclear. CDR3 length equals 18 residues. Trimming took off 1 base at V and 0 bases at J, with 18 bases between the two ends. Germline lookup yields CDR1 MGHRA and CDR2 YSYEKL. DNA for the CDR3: TGCGCCAGCAGCCAAGGACGTCTGAGGCTGGAGTTGAACACTGAAGCTTTCTTT. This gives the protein CASSQGRLRLELNTEAFF.

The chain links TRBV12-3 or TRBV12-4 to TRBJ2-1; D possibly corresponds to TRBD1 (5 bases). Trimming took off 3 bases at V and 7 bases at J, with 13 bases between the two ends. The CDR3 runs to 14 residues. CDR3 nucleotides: TGTGCCAGCAGTTTTGTTCGACAGAGGAATGAGCAGTTCTTC. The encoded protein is CASSFVRQRNEQFF.

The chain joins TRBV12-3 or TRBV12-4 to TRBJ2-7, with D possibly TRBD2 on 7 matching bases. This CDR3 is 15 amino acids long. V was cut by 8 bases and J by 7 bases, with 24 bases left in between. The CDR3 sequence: CASAGADSSYNEQYF. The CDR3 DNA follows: TGTGCCAGCGCGGGAGCGGACAGCTCTTACAATGAGCAGTACTTC.

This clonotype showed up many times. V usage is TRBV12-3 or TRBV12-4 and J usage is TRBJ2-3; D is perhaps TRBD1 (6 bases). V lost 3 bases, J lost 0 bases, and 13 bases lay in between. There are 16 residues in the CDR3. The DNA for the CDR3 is TGTGCCAGCAGTTTCCCCAGGGACACTAGCACAGATACGCAGTATTTT. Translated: CASSFPRDTSTDTQYF.

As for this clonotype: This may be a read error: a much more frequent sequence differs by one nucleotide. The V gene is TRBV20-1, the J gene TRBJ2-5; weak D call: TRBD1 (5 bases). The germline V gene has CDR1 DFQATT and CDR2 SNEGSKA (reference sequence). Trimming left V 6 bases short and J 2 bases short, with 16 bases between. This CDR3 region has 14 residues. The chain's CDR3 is CSAPGATVQETQYF. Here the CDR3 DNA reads TGCAGTGCCCCTGGGGCAACGGTACAAGAGACCCAGTACTTC.

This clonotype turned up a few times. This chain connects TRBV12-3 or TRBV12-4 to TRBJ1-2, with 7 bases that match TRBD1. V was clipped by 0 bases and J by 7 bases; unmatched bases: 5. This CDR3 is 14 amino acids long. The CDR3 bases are TGTGCCAGCAGTTTAGCCGACAGGGCTGGTGGCTACACCTTC. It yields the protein CASSLADRAGGYTF.